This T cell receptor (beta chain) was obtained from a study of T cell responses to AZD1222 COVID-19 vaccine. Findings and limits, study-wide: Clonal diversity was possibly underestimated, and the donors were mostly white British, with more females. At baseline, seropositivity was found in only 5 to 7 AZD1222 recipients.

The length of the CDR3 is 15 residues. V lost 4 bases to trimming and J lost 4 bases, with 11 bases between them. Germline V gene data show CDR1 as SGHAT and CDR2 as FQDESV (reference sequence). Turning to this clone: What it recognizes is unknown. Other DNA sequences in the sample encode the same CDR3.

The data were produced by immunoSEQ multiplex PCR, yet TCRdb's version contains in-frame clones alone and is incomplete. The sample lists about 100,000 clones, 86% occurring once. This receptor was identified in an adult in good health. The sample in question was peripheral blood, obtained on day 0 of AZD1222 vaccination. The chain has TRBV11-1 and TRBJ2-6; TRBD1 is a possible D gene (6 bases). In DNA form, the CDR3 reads TGTGCCAGCAGCTCTGACAGGCCCGGGGCCAACGTCCTGACTTTC. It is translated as CASSSDRPGANVLTF.